The present TCR beta chain was sequenced within a study of cytomegalovirus exposure and HLA in healthy donors. The CDR3 has 14 amino acids. V shed 0 bases and J shed 5 bases, with 10 bases lying between them. In germline, CDR1 is LGHNA, CDR2 YSLEER. Findings of the study overall: Analyses of presence and absence presupposed an approximately uniform sequencing depth across donors. By HLA locus, TCR association rates varied in a later analysis, with DRB1 showing the most and HLA-C the fewest.

On this clone: Its specificity is not known.

All the people who gave samples were healthy bone marrow donors. PCR involved 60 Vbeta and 13 Jbeta primers. Profiled with immunoSEQ multiplex PCR; TCRdb holds only in-frame clones, not every one. The sample has 85,000 to 130,000 clones; roughly 82% are singletons. The specimen was PBMCs. This TCR was recovered from a man in his fifties in good health and CMV-seronegative. The rearrangement joins TRBV4-3 to TRBJ2-5, with a tentative D call TRBD1 (6 bases). In DNA form, the CDR3 reads TGCGCCAGCAGCCAAGACACAGGGACGGAGACCCAGTACTTC. Translated, it gives CASSQDTGTETQYF.